This paragraph covers one T cell receptor (beta chain) sequence. The antigen is unknown. The sample is drawn from a study of cytomegalovirus exposure and HLA in healthy donors. Study-level background: In a later analysis, the roughly 120 validation repertoires were reported to have used the same platform as the roughly 610 first-cohort repertoires.

Only in-frame clones appear in the TCRdb table, and some are missing; sequencing was by immunoSEQ multiplex PCR. The top ten clones hold around 1% of a sample with approximately 260,000 clones, approximately 86% of them seen once. Regarding the study as a whole: The tendency of first-cohort TCR clusters to co-occur in the 110 or so validation repertoires emerged from a later analysis. Reports showed the classifier diagnosing cytomegalovirus status with high specificity and sensitivity. Altogether, 150 to 200 TCR beta chains were recorded as cytomegalovirus-associated.

This clonotype originated in a woman between 18 and 29 years old in good health and CMV-seronegative. Sequenced material: PBMCs.

CDR3 in DNA: TGTGCCAGCAGTTTATCGCCGGGTAGCGGGATCAATGAGCAGTTCTTC. Translation gives CASSLSPGSGINEQFF. This chain uses TRBV27 with TRBJ2-1; 8 bases agree with TRBD2. V shed 0 bases, J shed 6 bases, and the junction held 7 bases outside the gene matches. Germline CDR1 MNHEY, CDR2 SMNVEV (reference sequence). The CDR3 runs to 16 residues.